This T cell receptor (beta chain) appears in the sequencing data of a study of blood T cell repertoires in COVID-19. In the authors' workflow: Nucleated cell number was recorded as an estimate derived from reference gene primer amplification. Profiling relied on immunoSEQ multiplex PCR, and the TCRdb table lists in-frame clones only, not all of them. That table furnishes V, J and clone size, whereas the DNA furnished D and trimming. The sample gives 110,000 to 150,000 clones, around 87% of which show up once; around 11% is in the top ten. V shed 4 bases, J shed 0 bases, and the junction held 2 bases outside the gene matches. The CDR3 has 15 amino acids. The germline V gene has CDR1 LNHDA and CDR2 SQIVND (reference sequence). The participants were between about 18 and 90 years old and came from about two dozen US areas. Participants had their cohort set by participant-reported clinical history. Among Cohort 3 donors, those recovered had two negative PCRs, clearance, or symptom resolution.

The material sequenced was PBMCs or T cells enriched from blood (not recorded which). This receptor was taken from a man aged 55-75 years who had recovered from COVID-19. The chain employs TRBV19 and TRBJ2-3, with 9 bases matching TRBD2. In DNA, the CDR3 is TGTGCCAGTAGTACTCTAGCGGGAAGCACAGATACGCAGTATTTT. The encoded protein is CASSTLAGSTDTQYF.